What follows are 15 T cell receptor beta chains derived from one specimen sequenced in a study of cytomegalovirus exposure and HLA in healthy donors. Use of 60 Vbeta and 13 Jbeta primers characterized the PCR. The repertoire was sequenced with immunoSEQ multiplex PCR; TCRdb's copy has only in-frame clones and lacks some. Altogether 150,000 to 200,000 clones are present, approximately 80% being singletons, with the ten largest covering approximately 2.8%. Material: PBMCs. These receptors came from a male donor in good health and CMV-seronegative.

The rearrangement uses TRBV27 and TRBJ2-7; D perhaps matches TRBD1 (6 bases). The CDR3 has 13 residues. The V gene lost 6 bases and the J gene lost 4 bases, with 13 bases spanning the gap. The germline CDR1 and CDR2 sequences are MNHEY and SMNVEV (reference sequence). The CDR3 DNA follows: TGTGCCAGCAGAAGACAGGTTGGGTACGAGCAGTACTTC. This encodes CASRRQVGYEQYF.

This chain uses TRBV19 with TRBJ2-3; 10 nucleotides match TRBD2. Trimming removed 6 bases from V and 6 bases from J; junction bases left unmatched: 12. This CDR3 has 16 amino acids. Germline V gene sequence: CDR1 LNHDA, CDR2 SQIVND (reference sequence). The chain's CDR3 is CASSLTLAGVWDTQYF. CDR3 DNA: TGTGCCAGTAGCCTTACCCTAGCGGGAGTGTGGGATACGCAGTATTTT.

CDR3 DNA: TGTGCCAGCAGTTTAAACAGGGATAACGTCCTGACTTTC. It specifies CASSLNRDNVLTF. The V and J genes are TRBV6-5 and TRBJ2-6; possible D gene TRBD1, 6 bases. CDR3 length: 13 residues. Trimming pared 4 bases from V and 10 bases from J, leaving 11 bases between. The germline V gene encodes CDR1 MNHEY and CDR2 SVGAGI.

This rearrangement joins TRBV29-1 to TRBJ1-1; 8 positions agree with TRBD1. V was clipped by 5 bases and J by 0 bases; unmatched bases: 11. The CDR3 is 16 amino acids. The V gene's germline CDR1 is SQVTM and CDR2 ANQGSEA. CDR3 region: CSVNGGQGVVNTEAFF. DNA for the CDR3: TGCAGCGTTAATGGAGGACAGGGAGTCGTGAACACTGAAGCTTTCTTT.

The J gene is TRBJ1-6, the V gene TRBV6-5, with D possibly being TRBD1 (6 bases). Trimming left V 6 bases short and J 8 bases short, with 14 bases between. Germline lookup yields CDR1 MNHEY and CDR2 SVGAGI. The length of the CDR3 is 14 residues. The CDR3 DNA follows: TGTGCCAGCAGAATGAGGACAGAGGATTCACCCCTCCACTTT. Its translation is CASRMRTEDSPLHF.

The CDR3 DNA is TGCGCCAGCAGCCAAGTCTCGGGGGCGGGGGGACTTGCCGATACGCAGTATTTT. This translates into CASSQVSGAGGLADTQYF. The chain links TRBV4-3 to TRBJ2-3, with TRBD2 identical over 8 bases. V was pared by 1 base and J by 6 bases, with 15 bases of the junction left unmatched. The V gene's germline CDR1 is LGHNA and CDR2 YSLEER. CDR3 length equals 18 residues.

The chain employs TRBV28 and TRBJ2-3; TRBD1 aligns across 11 bases. V lost 6 bases, J lost 4 bases, and 9 bases stayed unmatched. This CDR3 is built from 16 residues. CDR1 is MDHEN and CDR2 is SYDVKM in the germline V gene. The CDR3 region has the DNA TGTGCCAGCAGCGCCTCCGGACAGGGGGCCCCAGATACGCAGTATTTT. Translation: CASSASGQGAPDTQYF.

This sequence joins TRBV5-6 and TRBJ2-5, with D possibly TRBD1 on 6 matching bases. In germline, CDR1 is SGHDT, CDR2 YYEEEE. This CDR3 region has 13 residues. Trimming cost V 0 bases and J 14 bases, with 17 bases left between them. CDR3 residues: CASSLANGPGDYF. The DNA for the CDR3 is TGTGCCAGCAGCTTGGCCAATGGTCCAGGGGACTACTTC.

This clone has a handful of counts. The chain uses TRBV4-1 and TRBJ2-2, with D perhaps TRBD2 (6 bases). There are 15 residues in the CDR3. Between the trimmed V and J ends, which lost 4 bases and 0 bases, there was a span of 9 bases. Germline V gene data show CDR1 as MGHRA and CDR2 as YSYEKL. The CDR3 spells CASSPGDPNTGELFF. CDR3 coding DNA: TGCGCCAGCAGCCCGGGGGACCCGAACACCGGGGAGCTGTTTTTT.

CDR3 coding DNA: TGCGCCAGCAGCTTGGGAGAGGGTACGAACTCCTATAATTCACCCCTCCACTTT. Amino acids: CASSLGEGTNSYNSPLHF. The chain is built from TRBV5-1 and TRBJ1-6; D unclear. Trimming shortened V by 0 bases and J by 0 bases, and 13 bases separated the two germline ends. Germline V gene lookup returns CDR1 SGHRS and CDR2 YFSETQ. The CDR3 spans 18 residues.

Concerning this clone: The same CDR3 arises from other DNA sequences in this sample as well. The V call is TRBV5-3, the J call TRBJ2-2; D is possibly TRBD1 (5 bases). Being an ORF, TRBV5-3 has a function that is uncertain. The CDR3 sequence is 15 residues long. The V and J ends lost 1 base and 2 bases respectively, with 9 bases between them. The CDR3 region is CARSLKGFNTGELFF. CDR3 DNA sequence: TGTGCCAGAAGCTTGAAGGGGTTCAACACCGGGGAGCTGTTTTTT.

The chain recombines TRBV7-8 with TRBJ1-4, with D maybe TRBD1 (5 bases). Germline-derived CDR1 and CDR2 are SGHVS and FQNEAQ. Trimming removed 5 bases at V and 5 bases at J, with 15 bases between. The CDR3 runs to 15 residues. CDR3 DNA: TGTGCCAGCAGCCCGATGACAGAGCCGAATGAAAAACTGTTTTTT. The encoded protein is CASSPMTEPNEKLFF.

V usage is TRBV5-1 and J usage is TRBJ1-2; TRBD1 agrees at 10 bases. Trimming removed 7 bases from V and 2 bases from J; junction bases left unmatched: 14. The CDR3 loop spans 17 amino acids. Germline CDR1 reads SGHRS; CDR2 reads YFSETQ. The CDR3: CASAQSRDRGENYGYTF. Here the CDR3 DNA reads TGCGCCAGCGCCCAATCCCGGGACAGGGGCGAGAACTATGGCTACACCTTC.

The chain carries TRBV2 and TRBJ1-3; 9 bases line up with TRBD1. The CDR3 is made up of 15 amino acids. From germline, CDR1 is SNHLY and CDR2 FYNNEI. Trimming at V came to 6 bases and at J to 4 bases, leaving 7 bases not matched to a gene. The CDR3 sequence: CASRDGQGRGNTIYF. As DNA, the CDR3 is TGTGCCAGCAGAGACGGACAGGGGCGCGGAAACACCATATATTTT.

The gene calls are TRBV27 and TRBJ2-1; 9 bases are shared with TRBD2. The CDR3 consists of 16 residues. The germline gives CDR1 MNHEY, CDR2 SMNVEV (reference sequence). V lost 4 bases and J lost 5; bases outside the gene matches: 9. CDR3 nucleotide sequence: TGTGCCAGCAGTTCCGTTCGGACTAGCGTTCACAATGAGCAGTTCTTC. This codes for CASSSVRTSVHNEQFF.